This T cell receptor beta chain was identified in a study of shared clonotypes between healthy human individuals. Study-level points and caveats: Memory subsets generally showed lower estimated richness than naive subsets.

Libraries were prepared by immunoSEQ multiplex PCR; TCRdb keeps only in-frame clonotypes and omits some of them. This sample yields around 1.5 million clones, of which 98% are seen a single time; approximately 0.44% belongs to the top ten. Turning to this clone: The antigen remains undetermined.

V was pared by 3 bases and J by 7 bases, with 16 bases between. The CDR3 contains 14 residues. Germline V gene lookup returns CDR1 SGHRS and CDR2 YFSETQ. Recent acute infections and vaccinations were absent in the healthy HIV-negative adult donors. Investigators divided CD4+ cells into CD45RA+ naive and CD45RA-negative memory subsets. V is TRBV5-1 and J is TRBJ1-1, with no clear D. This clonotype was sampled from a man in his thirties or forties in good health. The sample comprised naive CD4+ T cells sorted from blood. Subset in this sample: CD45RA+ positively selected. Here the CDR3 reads CASSSRRVDIEAFF. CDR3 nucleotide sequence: TGCGCCAGCAGCTCCCGGAGGGTAGACATTGAAGCTTTCTTT.